This T cell receptor beta chain was identified in a study of cytomegalovirus exposure and HLA in healthy donors. Study-wide results and limits: The dataset shows that most TCR sequences were rare, while some public TCRs occurred in many donors. Per published accounts, TCR beta sequences correctly predicted the HLA-A and HLA-B alleles of most subjects. It was in a later analysis that TCR association rates were seen to vary by HLA locus, highest for DRB1 and lowest for HLA-C.

The length of the CDR3 is 17 residues. Trimming cost V 5 bases and J 5 bases; bases outside gene matches: 14. Looked up from germline, CDR1 is SEHNR and CDR2 is FQNEAQ (reference sequence). This clone occurred once. Its matching antigen is unknown. The PCR ran on 60 Vbeta and 13 Jbeta primers. Using immunoSEQ multiplex PCR, the repertoire was profiled, and TCRdb retains in-frame clones only, with some absent. The sample lists about 120,000 clones; approximately 80% were seen once. Sequencing was carried out using PBMCs. The receptor comes from a man aged 35-49 years in good health and CMV-seropositive. The chain links TRBV7-9 to TRBJ2-5, with 10 bases aligning to TRBD1. CDR3 in DNA: TGTGCCAGCAGCCGTCGGGACAGGGGCCCCTCGGAGGAGACCCAGTACTTC. It is translated as CASSRRDRGPSEETQYF.